This passage covers 10 T cell receptor beta chains from one sample sequenced in a study of OX40 agonist ivuxolimab in advanced cancers. Using immunoSEQ multiplex PCR, the repertoire was profiled, and TCRdb retains in-frame clones only, with some absent. The table records some 94,000 clones, 90% to 97% of them present only once. The source was CD4+ or CD8+ T cells sorted from blood, collected in a trial of the OX40 agonist ivuxolimab. These receptors originate from an adult with an advanced solid tumor such as melanoma, head and neck, liver or kidney cancer.

The chain couples TRBV6-5 to TRBJ1-1, with a weak D call TRBD1 (5 bases). The CDR3 is made up of 13 amino acids. Looked up from germline, CDR1 is MNHEY and CDR2 is SVGAGI. The V end was cut by 0 bases, the J end by 4 bases, with 6 bases between. The CDR3, as DNA: TGTGCCAGCAGTTACTCAGGGACCACTGAAGCTTTCTTT. Translating gives CASSYSGTTEAFF.

V and J are TRBV25-1 and TRBJ2-5; D unresolved. This CDR3 comprises 14 residues. The V and J ends lost 4 bases and 1 base respectively, with 10 bases between them. The germline gives CDR1 MGHDK, CDR2 SYGVNS. CDR3 sequence: CASSGFQRQETQYF. CDR3 DNA sequence: TGTGCCAGCAGTGGCTTCCAGCGCCAAGAGACCCAGTACTTC.

This clone was observed a single time. The chain links TRBV19 to TRBJ1-6; a weak D match, TRBD1 (6 bases). Between the trimmed V and J ends, which lost 5 bases and 4 bases, there was a span of 12 bases. The CDR3 runs 15 residues. The germline gives CDR1 LNHDA, CDR2 SQIVND (reference sequence). CDR3 in DNA: TGTGCCAGTAGTCCCTGGACAGCATATAATTCACCCCTCCACTTT. This sequence encodes CASSPWTAYNSPLHF. The whole variable domain, filled in from reference TRBV19 and TRBJ1-6, reads DGGITQSPKYLFRKEGQNVTLSCEQNLNHDAMYWYRQDPGQGLRLIYYSQIVNDFQKGDIAEGYSVSREKKESFPLTVTSAQKNPTAFYLCASSPWTAYNSPLHFGNGTRLTVT.

The chain employs TRBV11-2 and TRBJ2-5, with D possibly being TRBD2 (6 bases). V dropped 3 bases and J dropped 5 bases, with 22 bases sitting between them. The CDR3 extends over 17 amino acids. Germline CDR1 and CDR2: SGHAT and FQNNGV. In DNA form, the CDR3 reads TGTGCCAGCAGCTTCCCACTGGGAGTAGCGGCGGTGGAGACCCAGTACTTC. Protein sequence: CASSFPLGVAAVETQYF.

The chain employs TRBV7-9 and TRBJ2-1; 8 bases map to TRBD1. Germline CDR1 SEHNR, CDR2 FQNEAQ (reference sequence). Unmatched junction bases numbered 8, after V lost 4 bases and J lost 3 bases. The CDR3 loop spans 16 amino acids. The CDR3 loop reads CASSSLTGQVYNEQFF. DNA of the CDR3: TGTGCCAGCAGCTCCCTTACGGGACAGGTCTACAATGAGCAGTTCTTC.

This chain joins TRBV9 and TRBJ2-1; TRBD2 agrees at 11 bases. Trimming at V came to 0 bases and at J to 4 bases, leaving 3 bases not matched to a gene. CDR3 length equals 16 residues. In germline, CDR1 is SGDLS, CDR2 YYNGEE. The CDR3 bases are TGTGCCAGCAGCGTAGAGGGACTAGCGGCTTACAATGAGCAGTTCTTC. The encoded protein is CASSVEGLAAYNEQFF.

The chain recombines TRBV2 with TRBJ2-5, with 7 bases lining up with TRBD2. The J segment lost 2 bases and the V segment lost 6 bases, leaving 15 bases of the junction unmatched. Germline V gene data show CDR1 as SNHLY and CDR2 as FYNNEI. This CDR3 contains 17 residues. The CDR3 sequence: CASSPPPGLSWQETQYF. The DNA of the CDR3 is TGTGCCAGCAGCCCTCCACCGGGACTATCATGGCAAGAGACCCAGTACTTC.

The rearrangement links TRBV2 to TRBJ2-5; D call uncertain. V shed 8 bases and J shed 5 bases, with 18 bases lying between them. The CDR3 is 14 residues long. From germline, CDR1 is SNHLY and CDR2 FYNNEI. CDR3 protein: CASRFLGVGETQYF. CDR3 DNA sequence: TGTGCCAGCCGGTTTCTTGGGGTGGGGGAGACCCAGTACTTC.

This chain joins TRBV4-2 and TRBJ1-2, with D tentatively TRBD1 (5 bases). The CDR3 extends over 16 amino acids. Trimming removed 4 bases from V and 4 bases from J, with 19 bases in between. Germline V gene data show CDR1 as LGHNA and CDR2 as YNFKEQ. In nucleotides, the CDR3 is TGTGCCAGCAGCCCACCCCGGGACGACAACCTCTATGGCTACACCTTC. This codes for CASSPPRDDNLYGYTF.

This clone was observed once. The chain uses TRBV29-1 and TRBJ2-7, with a tentative D call TRBD2 (5 bases). With 7 bases removed from V and 3 bases from J, the gap between germline ends came to 16 bases. The germline V gene encodes CDR1 SQVTM and CDR2 ANQGSEA. CDR3 length: 13 amino acids. The CDR3 spells CSAEADSNYEQYF. CDR3 nucleotides: TGCAGCGCAGAAGCGGACTCAAACTACGAGCAGTACTTC.